A selection of T cell receptor beta chains follows, all from one sample in a study of beta chain features in type 1 diabetes. Produced via immunoSEQ multiplex PCR; TCRdb's table is partial and in-frame only. The profile shows more than 300,000 clones, around 10% of them singletons. The sequencing input was central memory CD4+ T cells from blood. Source of these receptors: a man aged 30 to 45 with type 1 diabetes. Each CDR3 is given with its conserved first and last residue. The D gene is left open where the match is weak. Clone size, where shown, is once, few, many, or a class for clones that have expanded.

V gene	D gene	J gene	clone size	CDR3 DNA	CDR3 protein
TRBV19	NA	TRBJ1-1	few	TGTGCCAGTACTATATTTGCTGGAGGAATGAACACTGAAGCTTTCTTT	CASTIFAGGMNTEAFF
TRBV30	NA	TRBJ2-1	few	TGTGCCTGGAGTCCGGCCAATTACAATGAGCAGTTCTTC	CAWSPANYNEQFF
TRBV5-1	NA	TRBJ2-7	NA	TGCGCCAGCGGGGAAAGTGACAAGGACGAGCAGTACTTC	CASGESDKDEQYF
TRBV13	TRBD1	TRBJ1-4	once	TGTGCCAGCAGCCCCAGGGGGTCTAATGAAAAACTGTTTTTT	CASSPRGSNEKLFF
TRBV21-1	NA	TRBJ2-1	many	TGTGCCAGCAGAAGAGGGAGAACTGAGCAGTTCTTC	CASRRGRTEQFF
TRBV11-2	NA	TRBJ1-2	few	TGTGCCAGCAGCCGAGCTAGAGGACGGGACACCCTGGCTGGCTACACCTTC	CASSRARGRDTLAGYTF
TRBV7-8	TRBD1	TRBJ1-2	NA	TGTGCCAGCAGCCCACGCTCCGGGACAGACTATGGCTACACCTTC	CASSPRSGTDYGYTF
TRBV5-4	NA	TRBJ2-7	NA	TGTGCCAGCAGCTTGCAGGTCTCCTACGAGCAGTACTTC	CASSLQVSYEQYF
TRBV27	NA	TRBJ2-2	few	TGTGCCAGCAGCCTGATGACAGGTCCCACCGGGGAGCTGTTTTTT	CASSLMTGPTGELFF
TRBV4-3	NA	TRBJ2-7	few	TGCGCCAGCAGCCAAGAAGGGATGGGGGCCTACGAGCAGTACTTC	CASSQEGMGAYEQYF
TRBV9	TRBD1	TRBJ2-1	few	TGTGCCAGCAGCGAACAGGGACAGGAGCAGTTCTTC	CASSEQGQEQFF
TRBV5-6	NA	TRBJ2-5	few	TGTGCCAGCAGCTTGGATGGGGAGACCCAGTACTTC	CASSLDGETQYF
TRBV10-3	TRBD2	TRBJ2-1	few	TGTGCCATCAGTGAGCCGACTAGCGGGGTCTACAATGAGCAGTTCTTC	CAISEPTSGVYNEQFF
TRBV6-4	NA	TRBJ2-3	NA	TGTGCCAGCAGTGACCCAAGCTACGGCACAGATACGCAGTATTTT	CASSDPSYGTDTQYF
TRBV10-1	TRBD2	TRBJ2-3	NA	TGCGCCAGCATGAATAGCGGGAGAGGGGATACGCAGTATTTT	CASMNSGRGDTQYF
TRBV28	NA	TRBJ1-4	many	TGTGCCAGCAGCCCCAGTTCGGAACTGTTTTTT	CASSPSSELFF
TRBV7-9	NA	TRBJ2-7	many	TGTGCCAGCAGCTTATCGGCGAACGAGCAGTACTTC	CASSLSANEQYF
TRBV7-3	NA	TRBJ2-5	few	TGTGCCAGCAGCGCCTTCGGCGCGGGGCTTGGAGAGACCCAGTACTTC	CASSAFGAGLGETQYF
TRBV11-3	NA	TRBJ2-1	few	TGTGCCAGCAGCTTAGGAAGGACAGACAATGAGCAGTTCTTC	CASSLGRTDNEQFF
TRBV25-1	NA	TRBJ2-5	many	TGTGCCAGCAGTGATCAAGGGGATGAGACCCAGTACTTC	CASSDQGDETQYF
TRBV27	NA	TRBJ2-3	NA	TGTGCCAGCAGGGGTTCTAACACAGATACGCAGTATTTT	CASRGSNTDTQYF
TRBV29-1	NA	TRBJ2-7	few	TGCAGCGTCAGCGGGTTGGACTACGAGCAGTACTTC	CSVSGLDYEQYF
TRBV9	TRBD2	TRBJ2-1	few	TGTGCCAGCAGCGAGGAAGGTAGCGGGAAATACAATGAGCAGTTCTTC	CASSEEGSGKYNEQFF
TRBV7-9	NA	TRBJ1-5	NA	TGTGCCAGCAGCTTAAACCGGGATCAGCCCCAGCATTTT	CASSLNRDQPQHF
TRBV18	NA	TRBJ2-2	few	TGTGCCAGCTCTCCCCGCGCTGGGGTTAACACCGGGGAGCTGTTTTTT	CASSPRAGVNTGELFF
TRBV19	NA	TRBJ1-1	NA	TGTGCCAGTAGTCAGGATTTGGGCACTGAAGCTTTCTTT	CASSQDLGTEAFF
TRBV30	NA	TRBJ1-1	NA	TGTGCCTGGAGTCGTGGGGGGGAGGGAATCTTT	CAWSRGGEGIF
TRBV28	TRBD1	TRBJ2-1	few	TGTGCCAGCAGTCCATCCGGGACAGGAGGACACAATGAGCAGTTCTTC	CASSPSGTGGHNEQFF
TRBV6-1	TRBD2	TRBJ2-1	NA	TGTGCCAGCAGTGATCTAGCGGCCTACAATGAGCAGTTCTTC	CASSDLAAYNEQFF
TRBV27	TRBD2	TRBJ2-3	NA	TGTGCCAGCAGTCTAGCGACTAGCGGCACAGATACGCAGTATTTT	CASSLATSGTDTQYF
TRBV9	NA	TRBJ2-5	NA	TGTGCCAGCAGCGGTACGGACCAAGAGACCCAGTACTTC	CASSGTDQETQYF
TRBV7-9	NA	TRBJ1-3	many	TGTGCCAGCAGCCTAAACCCGTCGATTCAGCCTGGAAACACCATATATTTT	CASSLNPSIQPGNTIYF
TRBV28	NA	TRBJ1-1	few	TGTGCCAGCAGTTTATTGGGCGGGTCGATGAGGGGTGACACTGAAGCTTTCTTT	CASSLLGGSMRGDTEAFF
TRBV9	TRBD2	TRBJ2-3	many	TGTGCCAGTAAGCGGGAGAGGACAGATACGCAGTATTTT	CASKRERTDTQYF
TRBV28	TRBD1	TRBJ1-5	few	TGTGCCAGCAGTCGCGCAGGGGGGAGGCAGCCCCAGCATTTT	CASSRAGGRQPQHF
TRBV9	TRBD2	TRBJ2-1	NA	TGTGCCAGCAGCGTAGTAGGGACTAGCGGGACCTATGAGCAGTTCTTC	CASSVVGTSGTYEQFF
TRBV7-9	NA	TRBJ2-3	few	TGTGCCACCATGGGACCCACCAGCACAGATACGCAGTATTTT	CATMGPTSTDTQYF
TRBV30	TRBD2	TRBJ2-5	few	TGTGCCTGGAGTCTAGCTAGCGGGATGGGGGTATCAGAGACCCAGTACTTC	CAWSLASGMGVSETQYF
TRBV2	TRBD1	TRBJ1-5	NA	TGTGCCAGCAGCGACCGGGACAGCTGTCATTTT	CASSDRDSCHF
TRBV2	NA	TRBJ2-1	few	TGTGCCAGCGACAACCAGGGAAGGGGTGAGCAGTTCTTC	CASDNQGRGEQFF
TRBV28	TRBD1	TRBJ1-2	few	TGTGCCAGCAGTTGGACAGGTCTTAACTATGGCTACACCTTC	CASSWTGLNYGYTF
TRBV7-8	NA	TRBJ2-1	many	TGTGCCAGCAGCTTACGTCAGGGAGGCTACAATGAGCAGTTCTTC	CASSLRQGGYNEQFF
TRBV30	TRBD1	TRBJ2-4	NA	TGTGCCTGGAGAGGGACAGGTAAAAAGATTCAGTACTTC	CAWRGTGKKIQYF
TRBV6-4	NA	TRBJ1-5	many	TGTGCCAGCAGTGAGTCGGCTAATCAGCCCCAGCATTTT	CASSESANQPQHF
TRBV6-5	NA	TRBJ2-7	few	TGTGCCAGCAGTTACGCAGGGACGAGTGAGCAGTACTTC	CASSYAGTSEQYF
TRBV4-1	TRBD1	TRBJ2-1	NA	TGCGCCAGCAGCCAAGAAAGGGCTTCCGGGACAGGGTACAATGAGCAGTTCTTC	CASSQERASGTGYNEQFF
TRBV11-2	TRBD1	TRBJ2-6	few	TGTGCCAGCAGCCTAACCCCGGGACAGGCTTCATCTGGGGCCAACGTCCTGACTTTC	CASSLTPGQASSGANVLTF
TRBV19	NA	TRBJ1-1	few	TGTGCCAGTAGTATTTTCCGGACCGGAGACACTGAAGCTTTCTTT	CASSIFRTGDTEAFF
TRBV19	NA	TRBJ1-1	NA	TGTGCCAGTAAATCCGGACCCCATAACACTGAAGCTTTCTTT	CASKSGPHNTEAFF
TRBV28	TRBD1	TRBJ1-2	NA	TGTGCCAGCAGCTCCGGGACAGGGATAGCTAACTATGGCTACACCTTC	CASSSGTGIANYGYTF
TRBV29-1	NA	TRBJ1-1	NA	TGCAGCGTTGGGGAGGGCACTGAAGCTTTCTTT	CSVGEGTEAFF
TRBV6-5	TRBD1	TRBJ1-5	few	TGTGCCAGCAGAGGACAGGGGTCCGGTCAGCCCCAGCATTTT	CASRGQGSGQPQHF
TRBV7-9	NA	TRBJ1-4	few	TGTGCCAGCAGCTTAGGGTGGGGGATCGGTGAAAAACTGTTTTTT	CASSLGWGIGEKLFF
TRBV6-1	TRBD1	TRBJ1-2	many	TGTGCCAGCAGTGAAGCGAGTACAGGGGGCGTCTATGGCTACACCTTC	CASSEASTGGVYGYTF
TRBV27	TRBD2	TRBJ2-3	NA	TGTGCCAGCAGCCTCTTTAGCGGGAGGGCCACAGATACGCAGTATTTT	CASSLFSGRATDTQYF
TRBV7-9	NA	TRBJ1-1	few	TGTGCCAGCAGCTTGGAGGGATTCGGGAACACTGAAGCTTTCTTT	CASSLEGFGNTEAFF